A selection of T cell receptor beta chains follows, all from one sample in a study of T cell clonotyping in hematopoietic cell transplantation. Assay: immunoSEQ multiplex PCR; the TCRdb copy retains only in-frame clones and omits some. The table lists some 4,500 clones, about 85% of them singletons, with 22% in the top ten. Source: peripheral blood mononuclear cells, taken 180 days after allogeneic stem cell transplant. The receptors were gathered from a male patient between 55 and 70 years old who had an allogeneic stem cell transplant from an unrelated donor, so T cells may come from the graft donor. Some clones in this sample may be carry-over from other donors' samples. The CDR3 runs from the conserved cysteine through the conserved F or W. The D gene is left open where the match is weak. Clone size, where shown, is once, few, many, or a class for clones that have expanded.

v_call: TRBV28; j_call: TRBJ2-7; d_call: .; clone_size: .; cdr3_nt: TGTGCCAGCAGTGAGGACAGCCCCTACGAGCAGTACTTC; cdr3_aa: CASSEDSPYEQYF
v_call: TRBV6-5; j_call: TRBJ2-7; d_call: .; clone_size: .; cdr3_nt: TGTGCCAGCAGTTACCCGGGGCGCTACGAGCAGTACTTC; cdr3_aa: CASSYPGRYEQYF
v_call: TRBV5-6; j_call: TRBJ2-1; d_call: TRBD2; clone_size: .; cdr3_nt: TGTGCCAGCAGCTTGGCCCCTAGCGGGGGTACTCAGGAGCAGTTCTTC; cdr3_aa: CASSLAPSGGTQEQFF
v_call: TRBV6-6; j_call: TRBJ2-5; d_call: .; clone_size: .; cdr3_nt: TGTGCCAGCAGTTACTCGGGGACACGGCCCGAAGAGACCCAGTACTTC; cdr3_aa: CASSYSGTRPEETQYF
v_call: TRBV6-1; j_call: TRBJ2-7; d_call: .; clone_size: .; cdr3_nt: TGTGCCAGCAGTGAAAGAGACTACGAGCAGTACTTC; cdr3_aa: CASSERDYEQYF
v_call: TRBV12-5; j_call: TRBJ2-5; d_call: TRBD1; clone_size: .; cdr3_nt: TGTGCTAGTGGTTCGGACAGGGGGAGGGAGACCCAGTACTTC; cdr3_aa: CASGSDRGRETQYF
v_call: TRBV2; j_call: TRBJ1-1; d_call: TRBD1; clone_size: .; cdr3_nt: TGTGCCAGCAGTGAACAAGGGGGCAACACTGAAGCTTTCTTT; cdr3_aa: CASSEQGGNTEAFF
v_call: TRBV7-9; j_call: TRBJ1-5; d_call: TRBD1; clone_size: .; cdr3_nt: TGTGCCAGCAGCTTAGGGACAGGGGGCGCGGGAAGCAATCAGCCCCAGCATTTT; cdr3_aa: CASSLGTGGAGSNQPQHF
v_call: TRBV19; j_call: TRBJ1-2; d_call: TRBD1; clone_size: .; cdr3_nt: TGTGCCAGTAGGTCGGGACAGGGCGGACCTAACTATGGCTACACCTTC; cdr3_aa: CASRSGQGGPNYGYTF
v_call: TRBV4-1; j_call: TRBJ1-1; d_call: .; clone_size: .; cdr3_nt: TGCGCCAGCAGCCAGGGGGCGAGCCATATGAACACTGAAGCTTTCTTT; cdr3_aa: CASSQGASHMNTEAFF
v_call: TRBV6-5; j_call: TRBJ1-3; d_call: .; clone_size: once; cdr3_nt: TGTGCCAGCAGTTACGCCCCACAGGGAGGTGGAAACACCATATATTTT; cdr3_aa: CASSYAPQGGGNTIYF
v_call: TRBV7-2; j_call: TRBJ2-1; d_call: TRBD2; clone_size: .; cdr3_nt: TGTGCCAGCGGACTAGCGGGGGGCAATTCCTACAATGAGCAGTTCTTC; cdr3_aa: CASGLAGGNSYNEQFF
v_call: TRBV6-5; j_call: TRBJ2-3; d_call: .; clone_size: .; cdr3_nt: TGTGCCAGCAGTTACCAGGGAACAGATACGCAGTATTTT; cdr3_aa: CASSYQGTDTQYF
v_call: TRBV29-1; j_call: TRBJ2-3; d_call: .; clone_size: .; cdr3_nt: TGCAGCGTTGAAGACGGGAGAGGCGATACGCAGTATTTT; cdr3_aa: CSVEDGRGDTQYF
v_call: TRBV29-1; j_call: TRBJ2-6; d_call: .; clone_size: .; cdr3_nt: TGCAGCGTTGTAGGGGGAGCTGGGGCCAACGTCCTGACTTTC; cdr3_aa: CSVVGGAGANVLTF
v_call: TRBV11-2; j_call: TRBJ2-5; d_call: .; clone_size: .; cdr3_nt: TGTGCCAGCAGCTTAGCCGGGGGGCGGGTAGAGACCCAGTACTTC; cdr3_aa: CASSLAGGRVETQYF
v_call: TRBV20-1; j_call: TRBJ2-5; d_call: .; clone_size: .; cdr3_nt: TGCAGTGTTGTGCGTCTCGAGACCCAGTACTTC; cdr3_aa: CSVVRLETQYF
v_call: TRBV6-1; j_call: TRBJ2-7; d_call: .; clone_size: .; cdr3_nt: TGTGCCAGCATCGCAGGGGCCTACGAGCAGTACTTC; cdr3_aa: CASIAGAYEQYF
v_call: TRBV6-5; j_call: TRBJ2-7; d_call: .; clone_size: .; cdr3_nt: TGTGCCAGCAGTTACTCTATGAGCCCGGCCCTCTACGAGCAGTACTTC; cdr3_aa: CASSYSMSPALYEQYF
v_call: TRBV11-2; j_call: TRBJ2-3; d_call: TRBD1; clone_size: .; cdr3_nt: TGTGCCAGCAGCCCGACGGGACAGAGCACAGATACGCAGTATTTT; cdr3_aa: CASSPTGQSTDTQYF
v_call: TRBV7-3; j_call: TRBJ2-3; d_call: .; clone_size: .; cdr3_nt: TGTGCCAGCAGCCAAGACGGGGATACGCAGTATTTT; cdr3_aa: CASSQDGDTQYF
v_call: TRBV29-1; j_call: TRBJ2-7; d_call: TRBD1; clone_size: .; cdr3_nt: TGCAGCGTAGTGGGACAGGGCTACGAGCAGTACTTC; cdr3_aa: CSVVGQGYEQYF
v_call: TRBV5-6; j_call: TRBJ2-2; d_call: TRBD2; clone_size: .; cdr3_nt: TGTGCCAGCAGCCCCCTTTCGGGACTAGCGGGATTTAACACCGGGGAGCTGTTTTTT; cdr3_aa: CASSPLSGLAGFNTGELFF
v_call: TRBV6-6; j_call: TRBJ1-4; d_call: TRBD1; clone_size: .; cdr3_nt: TGTGCCACCGAGACAGGGAAGTATGAAAAACTGTTTTTT; cdr3_aa: CATETGKYEKLFF
v_call: TRBV9; j_call: TRBJ2-3; d_call: .; clone_size: .; cdr3_nt: TGTGCCAGCAGCGTATATGGCTGGGGGGCCACAGATACGCAGTATTTT; cdr3_aa: CASSVYGWGATDTQYF
v_call: TRBV4-2; j_call: TRBJ2-3; d_call: .; clone_size: .; cdr3_nt: TGTGCCAGCAGCCAACTCCTTGGGGGCACAGATACGCAGTATTTT; cdr3_aa: CASSQLLGGTDTQYF
v_call: TRBV27; j_call: TRBJ2-7; d_call: TRBD1; clone_size: .; cdr3_nt: TGTGCCAGCAGTTTGCTGGACAGGGATCACGAGCAGTACTTC; cdr3_aa: CASSLLDRDHEQYF
v_call: TRBV28; j_call: TRBJ2-7; d_call: .; clone_size: .; cdr3_nt: TGTGCCAGCAGTTTAACGTACGGAATCTACGAGCAGTACTTC; cdr3_aa: CASSLTYGIYEQYF
v_call: TRBV6-5; j_call: TRBJ2-1; d_call: .; clone_size: .; cdr3_nt: TGTGCCAGCAGTTACTCGACCGAGCAGTTCTTC; cdr3_aa: CASSYSTEQFF
v_call: TRBV19; j_call: TRBJ2-1; d_call: .; clone_size: .; cdr3_nt: TGTGCCAGTAGTCTCGGGTCAAAGAATGAGCAGTTCTTC; cdr3_aa: CASSLGSKNEQFF
v_call: TRBV7-9; j_call: TRBJ2-2; d_call: TRBD1; clone_size: .; cdr3_nt: TGTGCCAGCAGTACCGGGACAGCGTCATTCCCCGGGGAGCTGTTTTTT; cdr3_aa: CASSTGTASFPGELFF
v_call: TRBV10-3; j_call: TRBJ2-7; d_call: TRBD1; clone_size: .; cdr3_nt: TGTGCCATCAGCCCGACAGGGTTTCAATTATACGAGCAGTACTTC; cdr3_aa: CAISPTGFQLYEQYF
v_call: TRBV11-2; j_call: TRBJ2-1; d_call: TRBD1; clone_size: .; cdr3_nt: TGTGCCAGCAGCTTAGGACTCCTCAGGGGGCGGATGAATGAGCAGTTCTTC; cdr3_aa: CASSLGLLRGRMNEQFF
v_call: TRBV2; j_call: TRBJ1-5; d_call: TRBD1; clone_size: .; cdr3_nt: TGTGCCAGCAGGCAGGGGGCAGGGAGCAATCAGCCCCAGCATTTT; cdr3_aa: CASRQGAGSNQPQHF
v_call: TRBV19; j_call: TRBJ2-6; d_call: TRBD1; clone_size: once; cdr3_nt: TGTGCCAGTAGTATGGTAGGGGGCGGCTCTGGGGCCAACGTCCTGACTTTC; cdr3_aa: CASSMVGGGSGANVLTF
v_call: TRBV19; j_call: TRBJ2-2; d_call: .; clone_size: .; cdr3_nt: TGTGCCAGTAGTATATCCGGGGGCGGTGGGGAGCTGTTTTTT; cdr3_aa: CASSISGGGGELFF
v_call: TRBV30; j_call: TRBJ1-1; d_call: TRBD1; clone_size: .; cdr3_nt: TGTGCCGGGAAGGACAAGGACAGGGGGAACACTGAAGCTTTCTTT; cdr3_aa: CAGKDKDRGNTEAFF
v_call: TRBV7-8; j_call: TRBJ2-4; d_call: .; clone_size: .; cdr3_nt: TGTGCCAGCAGCAAACTTAATCTAGCCAAAAACATTCAGTACTTC; cdr3_aa: CASSKLNLAKNIQYF
v_call: TRBV2; j_call: TRBJ2-5; d_call: TRBD2; clone_size: once; cdr3_nt: TGTGCCAGCAGTAAAGGGACTAGCGGACAAGAGACCCAGTACTTC; cdr3_aa: CASSKGTSGQETQYF
v_call: TRBV10-3; j_call: TRBJ2-7; d_call: .; clone_size: .; cdr3_nt: TGTGCCATCAGTGGCGGGACAGCCTACGAGCAGTACTTC; cdr3_aa: CAISGGTAYEQYF
v_call: TRBV2; j_call: TRBJ1-6; d_call: .; clone_size: .; cdr3_nt: TGTGCCAGCAGTGATCTTTGGGCCTCAACTTCCTATAATTCACCCCTCCACTTT; cdr3_aa: CASSDLWASTSYNSPLHF
v_call: TRBV6-1; j_call: TRBJ1-6; d_call: .; clone_size: .; cdr3_nt: TGTGCCAGTGATAGGGGGGGGTCATCCTCACCCCTCCACTTT; cdr3_aa: CASDRGGSSSPLHF
v_call: TRBV9; j_call: TRBJ2-3; d_call: TRBD1; clone_size: .; cdr3_nt: TGTGCCAGCAGCGCAGACGGCCAGGGGGACGCAGATACGCAGTATTTT; cdr3_aa: CASSADGQGDADTQYF
v_call: TRBV7-2; j_call: TRBJ1-3; d_call: .; clone_size: once; cdr3_nt: TGTGCCAGCAGCCCCAGTATCCAGGGAAACACCATATATTTT; cdr3_aa: CASSPSIQGNTIYF
v_call: TRBV7-9; j_call: TRBJ2-7; d_call: TRBD1; clone_size: few; cdr3_nt: TGTGCCAGCACCAGGGGGCTGAGAGAGCAGTACTTC; cdr3_aa: CASTRGLREQYF
v_call: TRBV28; j_call: TRBJ1-2; d_call: TRBD1; clone_size: .; cdr3_nt: TGTGCCAGCAGTTTACCCAGGGGGGACTATGGCTACACCTTC; cdr3_aa: CASSLPRGDYGYTF
v_call: TRBV2; j_call: TRBJ2-2; d_call: .; clone_size: few; cdr3_nt: TGTGCCAGCAGTGAGGGCAGGGGTGGCGGGGAGCTGTTTTTT; cdr3_aa: CASSEGRGGGELFF
v_call: TRBV18; j_call: TRBJ1-2; d_call: TRBD1; clone_size: .; cdr3_nt: TGTGCCAGCTCTCCGTCACAGGGGGATAACTATGGCTACACCTTC; cdr3_aa: CASSPSQGDNYGYTF